The 21 T cell receptor beta chains reported below all come from one sample, sequenced in a study of cytomegalovirus exposure and HLA in healthy donors. Profiled with immunoSEQ multiplex PCR; TCRdb holds only in-frame clones, not every one. In the table there are 55,000 to 65,000 clones, about 88% of which are singletons. Material for sequencing was PBMCs. The receptors were sampled from a man in his late teens or twenties in good health and CMV-seronegative.

The rearrangement uses TRBV7-3 and TRBJ2-2; no reliable D call. Trimming removed 6 bases at V and 1 base at J, with 9 bases between. The CDR3 is 14 amino acids. Germline CDR1 is SGHTA and CDR2 is FQGTGA. CDR3 bases: TGTGCCAGCAGACCCGGAGTGAACACCGGGGAGCTGTTTTTT. It codes for CASRPGVNTGELFF.

This chain uses TRBV30 with TRBJ1-5, with 9 nucleotides matching TRBD1. V lost 7 bases and J lost 5; bases outside the gene matches: 6. The germline V gene has CDR1 GTSNPN and CDR2 SVGIG (reference sequence). The CDR3 spans 13 residues. CDR3: CAFRDREYQPQHF. The DNA of the CDR3 is TGTGCCTTCCGGGACAGGGAATATCAGCCCCAGCATTTT.

This chain uses TRBV29-1 with TRBJ1-2, with a tentative D call TRBD1 (5 bases). Germline-derived CDR1 and CDR2 are SQVTM and ANQGSEA. This CDR3 contains 15 residues. Deletions cut 5 bases from V and 1 base from J, with 17 bases between. The DNA for the CDR3 is TGCAGCGTTTTGGGGCAGGCTCATTTTAACTATGGCTACACCTTC. This encodes CSVLGQAHFNYGYTF.

The chain employs TRBV10-3 and TRBJ2-1; the D gene is possibly TRBD1 (5 bases). Trimming took off 7 bases at V and 2 bases at J, with 15 bases between the two ends. Germline V gene data show CDR1 as ENHRY and CDR2 as SYGVKD. This CDR3 region has 15 residues. CDR3 nucleotide sequence: TGTGCCATCACTCAGACAGTGGACGCCTACAATGAGCAGTTCTTC. This sequence encodes CAITQTVDAYNEQFF.

The chain employs TRBV6-1 and TRBJ2-3; 10 nucleotides line up with TRBD1. The CDR3 loop spans 15 amino acids. Germline V lookup: CDR1 MNHNS, CDR2 SASEGT. Losses at the gene ends were 6 bases for V and 4 bases for J; bases not matched to a gene: 7. The CDR3 sequence is CASSQDRGSADTQYF. The CDR3 DNA sequence: TGTGCCAGCAGCCAGGACAGGGGGTCCGCAGATACGCAGTATTTT.

The chain links TRBV7-6 to TRBJ2-7; D is unclear. Germline values: CDR1 SGHVS, CDR2 FNYEAQ. Between the trimmed V and J ends, which lost 7 bases and 0 bases, there was a span of 10 bases. CDR3 length equals 13 residues. The CDR3 DNA reads TGTGCCAGCACCCGCGGAACCTCCTACGAGCAGTACTTC. Translation gives CASTRGTSYEQYF.

The gene calls are TRBV25-1 and TRBJ2-1; tentative D call: TRBD2 (7 bases). The germline gives CDR1 MGHDK, CDR2 SYGVNS. The CDR3 loop spans 13 amino acids. The V end was cut by 1 base, the J end by 15 bases, with 16 bases between. CDR3 in amino acids: CASSELVGGGGFF. In nucleotides, the CDR3 is TGTGCCAGCAGTGAATTGGTGGGGGGAGGGGGGTTCTTC.

V gene TRBV11-2 combines with J gene TRBJ2-5; 8 nucleotides line up with TRBD1. The V gene end was trimmed by 4 bases and the J gene end by 5 bases; junction bases not matched to a gene: 6. Germline V gene sequence: CDR1 SGHAT, CDR2 FQNNGV. The CDR3 spans 14 residues. In DNA form, the CDR3 reads TGTGCCAGCAGCTCGGCAGGGGGCGCCGAGACCCAGTACTTC. It yields the protein CASSSAGGAETQYF.

The DNA for the CDR3 is TGTGCCAGACTCAGGTCAGCAGGGCCTCAGCCCCAGCATTTT. It codes for CARLRSAGPQPQHF. The chain has TRBV5-3 and TRBJ1-5, with D possibly matching TRBD1 (5 bases). TRBV5-3 is designated an ORF whose function remains uncertain. V dropped 7 bases and J dropped 6 bases, with 17 bases sitting between them. CDR3 length: 14 residues.

DNA for the CDR3: TGTGCCGCTAGAAACAGGGATCCCTACAATGAGCAGTTCTTC. Protein sequence: CAARNRDPYNEQFF. V and J are TRBV10-3 and TRBJ2-1, with D tentatively TRBD1 (6 bases). Trimming cost V 11 bases and J 2 bases, with 16 bases left between them. The CDR3 covers 14 residues. The germline V gene encodes CDR1 ENHRY and CDR2 SYGVKD.

This chain links TRBV29-1 with TRBJ2-3, with D perhaps TRBD2 (5 bases). V lost 5 bases, J lost 3 bases, and 15 bases lay in between. From germline, CDR1 is SQVTM and CDR2 ANQGSEA. This CDR3 is 14 amino acids long. This CDR3 reads CSVMPERSTDTQYF. CDR3 coding DNA: TGCAGCGTTATGCCTGAGCGGTCGACAGATACGCAGTATTTT.

This clone was picked up one time. The rearrangement joins TRBV25-1 to TRBJ2-2, with a weak D call TRBD1 (6 bases). The CDR3 has 15 amino acids. Looked up from germline, CDR1 is MGHDK and CDR2 is SYGVNS. The ends were cut back, 4 bases at V and 1 base at J, with 10 bases in the middle. Written as DNA, the CDR3 is TGTGCCAGCAGTGGGGGGCAGCTGAACACCGGGGAGCTGTTTTTT. It specifies CASSGGQLNTGELFF.

The V gene is TRBV4-2, the J gene TRBJ2-3; D not resolved. Germline assignment: CDR1 LGHNA and CDR2 YNFKEQ. The CDR3 length is 16 residues. V was shortened by 4 bases and J by 2 bases, with 16 bases between the two germline ends. Here the CDR3 DNA reads TGTGCCAGCAGCCCCTTTATACGCGGCTCCACAGATACGCAGTATTTT. It specifies CASSPFIRGSTDTQYF.

The chain joins TRBV5-6 to TRBJ2-7; a weak D match, TRBD2 (6 bases). Germline CDR1 is SGHDT and CDR2 is YYEEEE. The CDR3 has 14 amino acids. Trimming took 6 bases from V and 3 from J, leaving 16 bases between them. The CDR3 sequence is CASNPRTIDYEQYF. The CDR3 DNA is TGTGCCAGCAACCCGCGGACTATAGACTACGAGCAGTACTTC. The complete variable domain, with remaining parts taken from reference TRBV5-6 and TRBJ2-7, reads DAGVTQSPTHLIKTRGQQVTLRCSPKSGHDTVSWYQQALGQGPQFIFQYYEEEERQRGNFPDRFSGHQFPNYSSELNVNALLLGDSALYLCASNPRTIDYEQYFGPGTRLTVT.

This chain uses TRBV27 with TRBJ2-1; a weak D match, TRBD1 (6 bases). The V gene's germline CDR1 is MNHEY and CDR2 SMNVEV (reference sequence). The CDR3 totals 16 residues. With 3 bases removed from V and 0 bases from J, the gap between germline ends came to 12 bases. This CDR3 is CASSFSGHLSYNEQFF. CDR3 nucleotide sequence: TGTGCCAGCAGTTTCTCGGGACACCTCTCCTACAATGAGCAGTTCTTC.

The rearrangement uses TRBV18 and TRBJ2-7, with D unresolved. Germline CDR1 KGHSH, CDR2 LQKENI. V lost 2 bases and J lost 3, with 8 bases in between. The CDR3 has 13 amino acids. Here the CDR3 reads CASSPGSGYEQYF. Here the CDR3 DNA reads TGTGCCAGCTCACCAGGGTCGGGCTACGAGCAGTACTTC.

V is TRBV7-8 and J is TRBJ2-7; 9 bases align to TRBD1. With 5 bases clipped from V and 6 bases from J, the junction kept 14 bases outside the gene matches. The germline gives CDR1 SGHVS, CDR2 FQNEAQ. The CDR3 is made up of 16 amino acids. The chain's CDR3 is CASSPPPGQGSGEQYF. CDR3 DNA: TGTGCCAGCAGCCCCCCCCCGGGACAGGGATCCGGCGAGCAGTACTTC.

The chain combines TRBV6-5 with TRBJ2-2; TRBD2 matches 10 bases. The CDR3 length is 14 residues. The V gene end was trimmed by 5 bases and the J gene end by 4 bases; junction bases not matched to a gene: 1. Germline lookup yields CDR1 MNHEY and CDR2 SVGAGI. The CDR3 protein is CASSSGRATGELFF. The CDR3 DNA reads TGTGCCAGCAGTAGCGGGAGGGCCACCGGGGAGCTGTTTTTT.

The chain carries TRBV21-1 and TRBJ2-5; no check of the table's D call, TRBD1, against the DNA was made. TRBV21-1 is tagged as a pseudogene. This CDR3 has 13 residues. The CDR3, as DNA: TGTGCCAGCAGCAAAGGAATAGGACAGGGTCCGTACTTC. This translates into CASSKGIGQGPYF.

V usage is TRBV11-2 and J usage is TRBJ2-5; D not resolved. CDR3 size: 12 residues. Germline V gives CDR1 SGHAT, CDR2 FQNNGV. Trimming shortened V by 2 bases and J by 4 bases, and 5 bases separated the two germline ends. CDR3 nucleotide sequence: TGTGCCAGCAGCTTATCTCGAGAGACCCAGTACTTC. Translation gives CASSLSRETQYF.

The J gene is TRBJ2-7, the V gene TRBV28; D may be TRBD1 (5 bases). Trimming left V 1 base short and J 5 bases short, with 12 bases between. The CDR3 consists of 14 residues. CDR1 and CDR2 from the germline V gene are MDHEN and SYDVKM. CDR3: CASSLLMAGNEQYF. The CDR3 DNA reads as TGTGCCAGCAGTTTATTAATGGCAGGGAACGAGCAGTACTTC.